This T cell receptor (beta chain) was profiled in a study of identical twins (dated by TCRdb to 2016 to 2017). At the level of the whole study: TCR alpha and beta repertoires from monozygotic twins, unrelated adults of various ages and cord blood were deep-sequenced to test whether fetal clonotypes persist. To rule out contamination, replicate twin experiments were performed at different times with different library preparation protocols. Results and caveats for the whole study, not just this receptor: Recombination models systematically underestimated out-of-frame TCR alpha sharing in monozygotic twins but agreed with sharing between unrelated individuals. Zero-insertion analyses could be partly confounded by invariant T cells such as MAIT and iNKT, though diverse VJ usage argued against such confounding for most clonotypes. Excess twin sharing in beta out-of-frame sequences was weaker because fewer shared sequences lowered the signal-to-noise ratio. Fewer insertions were carried by abundant cord blood beta clonotypes, a similar but weaker trend appeared in young adult naive repertoires, and no such trend appeared in memory repertoires. Compared with coincidental sharing between unrelated individuals, out-of-frame TCR alpha sequences shared between twins showed an excess of sequences with low generation probability. Because the same donors could not be followed over many years, the conclusions depended on cross-sectional statistical analysis.

Every donor was a healthy Caucasian. Library construction relied on 5' RACE. This sample was sequenced with an Illumina HiSeq 2000. Template switching added a universal primer binding site, and the final cDNA carried a unique molecular identifier that allowed TCR cDNA molecules to be counted accurately. First-strand cDNA for TCR alpha and beta chains was synthesized from specific primers in the conserved constant-segment region. To control for contamination, every cDNA library carried two barcodes: a SMART-Mk sample barcode plus Illumina barcodes. TruSeq adapter sequences along with Illumina sample barcodes were introduced in two successive PCR steps. Sequencing of the TCR alpha and beta cDNA libraries was done on the Illumina HiSeq platform using custom primers. The authors' pipeline ran thus. MiGEC was used to process raw reads and extract unique molecular identifiers, and MiXCR was used to find CDR3 positions. Recombination models were inferred per individual with the repgenHMM and IGoR tools using an EM algorithm. Shared clonotype analysis was performed with the tcR package in R, normalizing sharing by the product of cloneset sizes. To study raw recombination without the effects of thymic and clonal selection, out-of-frame nonproductive sequences were analyzed. TCRdb reprocessed the public reads (quality trimming at Q25 with fastp, clone calling with MiXCR) and kept in-frame beta chains. Each record represents a unique CDR3 protein, reported with the most common genes and DNA among its rows. TCRdb, rather than the study authors, made the V and J calls. The sample records roughly 1.6 million distinct CDR3 sequences, 25% to 35% of which are singletons. About 0.25% of the sample is held by the ten biggest clonotypes.

The CDR3 numbers 13 residues from cysteine through phenylalanine. Only CDR3 DNA remains: 39 bases, in frame from the first base. CDR1 and CDR2, per the germline V gene (reference sequence), are DFQATT and SNEGSKA. For this clonotype: It has no known antigen specificity. There are no base qualities to consult, and no much larger clone falls within one base.

Specimen: cord blood. Recombination connected TRBV20-1 to TRBJ1-1, with TRBD1 tentatively as D gene (5 bases match). This clonotype was obtained from a newborn girl in good health. In nucleotide form, the sequence is TGCAGGTTGGTTCGGGGGGTGAACACTGAAGCTTTCTTT. This sequence encodes CRLVRGVNTEAFF.